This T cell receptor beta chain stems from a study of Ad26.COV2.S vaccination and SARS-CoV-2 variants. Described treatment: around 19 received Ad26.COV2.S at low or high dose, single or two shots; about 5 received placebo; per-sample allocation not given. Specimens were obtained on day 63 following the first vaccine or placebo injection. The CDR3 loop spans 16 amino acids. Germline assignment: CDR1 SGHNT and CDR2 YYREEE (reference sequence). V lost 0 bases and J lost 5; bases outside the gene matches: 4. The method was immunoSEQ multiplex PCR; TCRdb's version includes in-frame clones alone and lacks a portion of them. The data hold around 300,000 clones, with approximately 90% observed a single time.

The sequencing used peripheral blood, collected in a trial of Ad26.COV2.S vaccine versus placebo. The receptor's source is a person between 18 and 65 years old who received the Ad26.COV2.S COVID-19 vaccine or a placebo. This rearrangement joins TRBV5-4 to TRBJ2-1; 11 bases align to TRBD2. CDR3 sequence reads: CASSLDLSGRDNEQFF. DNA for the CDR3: TGTGCCAGCAGCTTGGATCTTAGCGGGAGGGACAATGAGCAGTTCTTC.